This passage covers 22 T cell receptor beta chains from one sample sequenced in a study of cytomegalovirus exposure and HLA in healthy donors. A multiplex PCR was run with 60 Vbeta primers and 13 Jbeta primers. Libraries were prepared by immunoSEQ multiplex PCR; TCRdb keeps only in-frame clonotypes and omits some of them. The table has about 190,000 clones, roughly 90% seen once. The sequenced sample was PBMCs. These receptors originate from a boy between 2 and 15 years old in good health and CMV-seronegative.

The J gene is TRBJ1-5, the V gene TRBV5-1, with 8 positions matching TRBD1. Germline V CDR1 and CDR2: SGHRS, YFSETQ. The V and J ends lost 4 bases and 6 bases, in that order; junction bases with no gene match: 9. The CDR3 consists of 15 residues. The DNA of the CDR3 is TGCGCCAGCAGCGCGGGACAGGCCGAAGGTCAGCCCCAGCATTTT. Amino acids: CASSAGQAEGQPQHF.

V gene TRBV6-1 combines with J gene TRBJ1-1; possibly TRBD1 for D (5 bases). The germline V gene encodes CDR1 MNHNS and CDR2 SASEGT. Trimming shortened V by 7 bases and J by 0 bases, and 9 bases separated the two germline ends. The CDR3 is 13 amino acids. The CDR3 loop reads CASTEQVNTEAFF. The CDR3 DNA follows: TGTGCCAGCACCGAACAGGTGAACACTGAAGCTTTCTTT.

DNA for the CDR3: TGTGCCAGTAGTAGACCCAGGGGCCATGAGCAGTTCTTC. This encodes CASSRPRGHEQFF. The chain uses TRBV19 and TRBJ2-1, with TRBD1 as a possible D gene (6 bases). The germline CDR1 and CDR2 sequences are LNHDA and SQIVND (reference sequence). This CDR3 is 13 amino acids long. Deletions cut 4 bases from V and 8 bases from J, with 12 bases between.

The rearrangement uses TRBV11-2 and TRBJ2-5; 8 nucleotides align to TRBD2. This CDR3 contains 16 residues. V lost 4 bases to trimming and J lost 7 bases; unmatched junction nucleotides: 14. Germline CDR1 reads SGHAT; CDR2 reads FQNNGV. CDR3 region: CASSSRTGTRAATQYF. In DNA form, the CDR3 reads TGTGCCAGCAGCTCCCGGACCGGGACTAGGGCGGCGACCCAGTACTTC.

The chain uses TRBV30 and TRBJ1-6; 9 positions match TRBD1. The V gene's germline CDR1 is GTSNPN and CDR2 SVGIG (reference sequence). With 5 bases clipped from V and 10 bases from J, the junction kept 9 bases outside the gene matches. This CDR3 spans 14 amino acids. Written as DNA, the CDR3 is TGTGCCTGGCAAAACAGGGGGCTCCGGTCACCCCTCCACTTT. This codes for CAWQNRGLRSPLHF.

The genes are TRBV10-1 and TRBJ2-5; 12 bases are shared with TRBD1. The J call could be wrong; TRBJ2-7 is a better fit for the DNA end. The germline V gene has CDR1 WNHNN and CDR2 SYGVQD (reference sequence). CDR3 length: 15 residues. The CDR3 reads CASSIYRDRGREQYF. CDR3 bases: TGCGCCAGCAGCATCTATCGGGACAGGGGGCGCGAGCAGTACTTC.

CDR3 residues: CSATGYSEAFF. The CDR3 bases are TGCAGTGCTACAGGGTACTCTGAAGCTTTCTTT. The V call is TRBV20-1, the J call TRBJ1-1; D may be TRBD1 (5 bases). Germline-derived CDR1 and CDR2 are DFQATT and SNEGSKA (reference sequence). The CDR3 has 11 residues. Trimming shortened V by 4 bases and J by 6 bases, and 9 bases separated the two germline ends.

The chain is built from TRBV2 and TRBJ1-6; no clear D gene. The CDR3 has 12 amino acids. Germline values: CDR1 SNHLY, CDR2 FYNNEI. With 4 bases removed from V and 7 bases from J, the gap between germline ends came to 5 bases. The CDR3 sequence is CASSVGNSPLHF. Written as DNA, the CDR3 is TGTGCCAGCAGTGTTGGCAATTCACCCCTCCACTTT.

This sequence joins TRBV30 and TRBJ2-3; 10 positions match TRBD2. The CDR3 contains 16 residues. V shed 2 bases, J shed 1 base, and the junction held 6 bases outside the gene matches. Germline-derived CDR1 and CDR2 are GTSNPN and SVGIG (reference sequence). CDR3: CAWSWGGLAGTDTQYF. Here the CDR3 DNA reads TGTGCCTGGAGTTGGGGTGGACTAGCGGGCACAGATACGCAGTATTTT.

The genes are TRBV7-3 and TRBJ2-5; D unclear. This CDR3 contains 15 residues. Per the germline V gene, CDR1 is SGHTA and CDR2 is FQGTGA. The ends were cut back, 2 bases at V and 2 bases at J, with 12 bases in the middle. For the CDR3, the DNA is TGTGCCAGCAGCTTATATCCAGGAAGGCAAGAGACCCAGTACTTC. Protein: CASSLYPGRQETQYF.

V and J are TRBV7-3 and TRBJ2-3; TRBD2 aligns across 11 bases. The CDR3 extends over 17 amino acids. Trimming cost V 1 base and J 2 bases; bases outside gene matches: 5. The V gene's germline CDR1 is SGHTA and CDR2 FQGTGA. This CDR3 is CASSLRASGGFTDTQYF. CDR3 DNA: TGTGCCAGCAGCTTAAGGGCTAGCGGGGGGTTCACAGATACGCAGTATTTT.

The chain employs TRBV19 and TRBJ2-5, with 9 bases that match TRBD2. Trimming took 10 bases from V and 3 from J; bases not matched to a gene: 3. CDR1 LNHDA and CDR2 SQIVND come from the germline V gene (reference sequence). The CDR3 contains 12 residues. The CDR3 reads CATLAGEETQYF. The CDR3 DNA follows: TGTGCCACCTTAGCGGGAGAAGAGACCCAGTACTTC.

The rearrangement uses TRBV27 and TRBJ2-7, with D unclear. Germline-derived CDR1 and CDR2 are MNHEY and SMNVEV (reference sequence). This CDR3 comprises 13 residues. Trimming took off 5 bases at V and 3 bases at J, with 11 bases between the two ends. Here the CDR3 DNA reads TGTGCCAGCAGTCGCCCGGGTAACTACGAGCAGTACTTC. Residues: CASSRPGNYEQYF.

The V gene is TRBV7-9, the J gene TRBJ2-7; no firm D call. Trimming stripped 1 base from V and 2 bases from J, with 12 bases between. The CDR3 extends over 15 amino acids. Germline assignment: CDR1 SEHNR and CDR2 FQNEAQ (reference sequence). The CDR3 sequence: CASSLGGALAYEQYF. CDR3 nucleotides: TGTGCCAGCAGCTTAGGAGGAGCCCTTGCCTACGAGCAGTACTTC.

The chain employs TRBV7-9 and TRBJ2-3; a possible D gene is TRBD2 (5 bases). Trimming removed 5 bases at V and 2 bases at J, with 11 bases between. This CDR3 contains 14 residues. From germline, CDR1 is SEHNR and CDR2 FQNEAQ (reference sequence). CDR3 in amino acids: CASSGRRFTDTQYF. DNA of the CDR3: TGTGCCAGCAGCGGGCGGAGGTTCACAGATACGCAGTATTTT. Variable domain in full (rest from reference TRBV7-9 and TRBJ2-3): DTGVSQNPRHKITKRGQNVTFRCDPISEHNRLYWYRQTLGQGPEFLTYFQNEAQLEKSRLLSDRFSAERPKGSFSTLEIQRTEQGDSAMYLCASSGRRFTDTQYFGPGTRLTVL.

Details on this clone: The same CDR3 also results from other DNA sequences found in this sample. The gene calls are TRBV30 and TRBJ1-1, with D perhaps TRBD1 (6 bases). V lost 0 bases and J 4 bases, leaving 6 bases between the germline ends. The V gene's germline CDR1 is GTSNPN and CDR2 SVGIG (reference sequence). This CDR3 is built from 12 residues. The CDR3 region has the DNA TGTGCCTGGAGTGTAGGGGGCACTGAAGCTTTCTTT. This encodes CAWSVGGTEAFF.

The chain recombines TRBV6-5 with TRBJ2-2; 8 bases agree with TRBD1. The germline gives CDR1 MNHEY, CDR2 SVGAGI. With 0 bases clipped from V and 3 bases from J, the junction kept 0 bases outside the gene matches. The CDR3 spans 15 residues. CDR3 residues: CASSYSTGDTGELFF. In nucleotides, the CDR3 is TGTGCCAGCAGTTACTCGACAGGGGACACCGGGGAGCTGTTTTTT.

This clone has only a few counts. This chain uses TRBV6-1 with TRBJ2-3, with 8 bases that match TRBD2. The CDR3 has 15 residues. Germline CDR1 is MNHNS and CDR2 is SASEGT. J lost 4 bases, V lost 3 bases, and 6 bases had no gene match. The CDR3: CASSDQRGGPDTQYF. Here the CDR3 DNA reads TGTGCCAGCAGTGATCAACGGGGGGGCCCAGATACGCAGTATTTT.

This clone appeared a single time. The chain carries TRBV10-3 and TRBJ2-7, with 10 bases lining up with TRBD2. CDR1 and CDR2 (germline): ENHRY, SYGVKD. Trimming cost V 8 bases and J 12 bases; bases outside gene matches: 13. CDR3 length equals 13 residues. Here the CDR3 DNA reads TGTGCCATCCAGCGGGAGGGTGAGCCGGTGGGGTACTTC. Amino acid sequence: CAIQREGEPVGYF.

The CDR3 sequence is CASSLEAGGNQPQHF. In DNA form, the CDR3 reads TGTGCCAGCAGCTTAGAGGCGGGAGGCAATCAGCCCCAGCATTTT. This rearrangement joins TRBV11-2 to TRBJ1-5; no firm D call. CDR3 length: 15 residues. Germline loops: CDR1 SGHAT, CDR2 FQNNGV. V lost 0 bases, J lost 2 bases, and 8 bases lay in between.

The chain uses TRBV14 and TRBJ1-1; 7 nucleotides align to TRBD1. Per the germline V gene, CDR1 is SGHDN and CDR2 is FVKESK. CDR3 size: 15 residues. J lost 5 bases, V lost 4 bases, and 10 bases had no gene match. The CDR3 DNA is TGTGCCAGCAGCCCCCACCAGGGACAGAGAACTGAAGCTTTCTTT. Its translation: CASSPHQGQRTEAFF.

The V call is TRBV30, the J call TRBJ1-6; D unresolved. V was shortened by 0 bases and J by 8 bases, with 8 bases between the two germline ends. The CDR3 is made up of 13 amino acids. The germline gives CDR1 GTSNPN, CDR2 SVGIG (reference sequence). In nucleotides, the CDR3 is TGTGCCTGGAGTGTCCCTGAGGATTCACCCCTCCACTTT. Translating it yields CAWSVPEDSPLHF. Full variable domain (missing parts from reference TRBV30 and TRBJ1-6): SQTIHQWPATLVQPVGSPLSLECTVEGTSNPNLYWYRQAAGRGLQLLFYSVGIGQISSEVPQNLSASRPQDRQFILSSKKLLLSDSGFYLCAWSVPEDSPLHFGNGTRLTVT.